This paragraph reports one T cell receptor beta chain. Other nucleotide sequences from this sample produce the same CDR3. The CDR3 length is 13 residues. Trimming took 0 bases from V and 7 from J, leaving 5 bases between them. In germline, CDR1 is SGHRS, CDR2 YFSETQ. This sample was taken from a study of shared clonotypes between healthy human individuals. Background on the study: Used for every donor were three CD4 naive, three CD4 memory, two CD8 naive and one CD8 memory plate.

Naive CD8 populations comprised CD45RO-negative cells positively selected for CCR7, excluding terminally differentiated effector memory CD45RA+ cells. Donors, healthy HIV-negative adults, lacked recent acute infections or vaccinations. Profiled with immunoSEQ multiplex PCR; TCRdb holds only in-frame clones, not every one. The profile shows 1.5 million to 2.5 million clones, roughly 95% of them singletons. The chain has TRBV5-1 and TRBJ1-6; D is unresolved. The TCR originated in a man between 18 and 29 years old in good health. The sequencing input was naive CD8+ T cells sorted from blood. CDR3 sequence (DNA): TGCGCCAGCAGCTTGGAAGGGAATTCACCCCTCCACTTT. It encodes CASSLEGNSPLHF.